Following are 20 T cell receptor beta chains from one sample sequenced in a study of blood T cell repertoires in COVID-19. The data were produced by immunoSEQ multiplex PCR, yet TCRdb's version contains in-frame clones alone and is incomplete. The repertoire holds 260,000 or so clones, with 70% to 90% as singletons. The sample was peripheral blood. The receptors were gathered from a human donor in a cohort sampled during active COVID-19.

V usage is TRBV10-2 and J usage is TRBJ1-3; D possibly corresponds to TRBD1 (5 bases). The CDR3 spans 14 residues. The V end was cut by 4 bases, the J end by 2 bases, with 9 bases between. CDR1 is WSHSY and CDR2 is SAAADI in the germline V gene. In nucleotides, the CDR3 is TGCGCCAGCAGTGGACGGGGGACTGGAAACACCATATATTTT. Translation gives CASSGRGTGNTIYF.

This clone was found once. The gene calls are TRBV20-1 and TRBJ2-7; D is unclear. The CDR3 spans 15 residues. The V and J ends lost 3 bases and 0 bases respectively, with 15 bases between them. CDR1 and CDR2 (germline): DFQATT, SNEGSKA (reference sequence). In DNA form, the CDR3 reads TGCAGTGCTAGTTCCAGGCCCCTGCTCTCCTACGAGCAGTACTTC. Residues: CSASSRPLLSYEQYF.

The rearrangement uses TRBV18 and TRBJ2-5; 7 nucleotides match TRBD1. The CDR3 runs 16 residues. Trimming at V came to 6 bases and at J to 2 bases, leaving 12 bases not matched to a gene. CDR1 is KGHSH, CDR2 LQKENI, per germline. This CDR3 is CASSLGQARPQETQYF. CDR3 nucleotide sequence: TGTGCCAGCTCCCTAGGACAGGCCAGACCACAAGAGACCCAGTACTTC.

This chain uses TRBV11-2 with TRBJ2-3; a weak D match, TRBD2 (6 bases). The CDR3 runs 15 residues. V was shortened by 0 bases and J by 6 bases, with 13 bases between the two germline ends. The germline V gene has CDR1 SGHAT and CDR2 FQNNGV. The CDR3 loop reads CASSLEGSGADTQYF. The CDR3 DNA is TGTGCCAGCAGCTTAGAGGGTAGCGGTGCCGATACGCAGTATTTT.

This chain connects TRBV4-3 to TRBJ1-4; 10 bases agree with TRBD1. J was trimmed by 8 bases and V by 4 bases; bases with no gene match: 10. CDR3 length equals 16 residues. Germline V lookup: CDR1 LGHNA, CDR2 YSLEER. The CDR3, as DNA: TGCGCCAGCAGCCGGGGGACAGGGGCGCTTGGGGAAAAACTGTTTTTT. Translating gives CASSRGTGALGEKLFF.

This clone has only a few counts. J is TRBJ1-5 and V is TRBV6-2 or TRBV6-3; the D is unclear. The germline gives CDR1 MNHEY, CDR2 SVGEGT. The CDR3 length is 16 residues. Between the trimmed V and J ends, which lost 5 bases and 2 bases, there was a span of 16 bases. For the CDR3, the DNA is TGTGCCAGCAGTCCGAGCCCCGATATTGGCAATCAGCCCCAGCATTTT. Translation gives CASSPSPDIGNQPQHF.

The V call is TRBV30, the J call TRBJ2-1; D is uncertain. From germline, CDR1 is GTSNPN and CDR2 SVGIG (reference sequence). V was pared by 2 bases and J by 5 bases, with 13 bases between. The CDR3 is 14 residues long. The CDR3 here is CAWSRVRLHNEQFF. CDR3 nucleotide sequence: TGTGCCTGGAGTCGTGTTCGGTTACACAATGAGCAGTTCTTC.

J is TRBJ2-7 and V is TRBV7-2; TRBD2 matches at 7 bases. There are 14 residues in the CDR3. Germline values: CDR1 SGHTA, CDR2 FQGNSA. With V trimmed by 2 bases and J by 4 bases, 5 bases remained unmatched. The CDR3, as DNA: TGTGCCAGCAGCTTACGCGGGAGTTTTTACGAGCAGTACTTC. Translated: CASSLRGSFYEQYF.

CDR3 bases: TGTGCCAGCAGTTACGGGGACAGACTTAACTATGGCTACACCTTC. It encodes CASSYGDRLNYGYTF. The rearrangement links TRBV6-2 or TRBV6-3 to TRBJ1-2; TRBD1 matches 7 bases. The J segment lost 1 base and the V segment lost 2 bases, leaving 4 bases of the junction unmatched. Germline CDR1 reads MNHEY; CDR2 reads SVGEGT. CDR3 length equals 15 residues.

This chain connects TRBV7-9 to TRBJ1-3, with a weak D call TRBD1 (5 bases). The CDR3 loop spans 17 amino acids. Germline V gives CDR1 SEHNR, CDR2 FQNEAQ (reference sequence). Trimming took off 10 bases at V and 0 bases at J, with 22 bases between the two ends. CDR3 nucleotide sequence: TGTGCCACCCCCCGCGGTACCCCAGGGAACTCTGGAAACACCATATATTTT. Its protein is CATPRGTPGNSGNTIYF. Looking up the rest from reference TRBV7-9 and TRBJ1-3 gives the full variable domain: DTGVSQNPRHKITKRGQNVTFRCDPISEHNRLYWYRQTLGQGPEFLTYFQNEAQLEKSRLLSDRFSAERPKGSFSTLEIQRTEQGDSAMYLCATPRGTPGNSGNTIYFGEGSWLTVV.

The chain joins TRBV19 to TRBJ1-1, with TRBD1 matching over 8 bases. Germline V gene sequence: CDR1 LNHDA, CDR2 SQIVND (reference sequence). Trimming took 5 bases from V and 5 from J; bases not matched to a gene: 10. The CDR3 extends over 15 amino acids. CDR3 sequence: CASSFPDRGGTEAFF. The CDR3, as DNA: TGTGCCAGTAGTTTCCCTGACAGGGGCGGGACTGAAGCTTTCTTT.

This clone has only a few counts. V and J are TRBV30 and TRBJ2-7; TRBD2 matches 10 bases. After removal of 5 bases from V and 7 bases from J, the junction contained 5 bases not matched to a gene. This CDR3 spans 12 amino acids. Germline assignment: CDR1 GTSNPN and CDR2 SVGIG (reference sequence). As DNA, the CDR3 is TGTGCCTGGGGTCTAGCGGGAGATGAGCAGTACTTC. It yields the protein CAWGLAGDEQYF.

The chain is built from TRBV4-3 and TRBJ2-7, with 8 bases that match TRBD2. CDR3 size: 17 residues. The germline V gene has CDR1 LGHNA and CDR2 YSLEER. J lost 0 bases, V lost 4 bases, and 11 bases had no gene match. DNA for the CDR3: TGCGCCAGCAGCCCAGGGCCTAGCGGGCACGTCTCCTACGAGCAGTACTTC. It is translated as CASSPGPSGHVSYEQYF.

V is TRBV5-4 and J is TRBJ1-2, with 7 bases matching TRBD1. This CDR3 is 14 amino acids long. The germline V gene has CDR1 SGHNT and CDR2 YYREEE (reference sequence). The ends lost 4 bases at V and 8 bases at J; junction bases unmatched: 11. The CDR3: CASSLQQGRGGYTF. CDR3 bases: TGTGCCAGCAGCCTTCAACAGGGGCGCGGGGGCTACACCTTC. Based on the CDR3 plus reference TRBV5-4 and TRBJ1-2, the full variable domain is ETGVTQSPTHLIKTRGQQVTLRCSSQSGHNTVSWYQQALGQGPQFIFQYYREEENGRGNFPPRFSGLQFPNYSSELNVNALELDDSALYLCASSLQQGRGGYTFGSGTRLTVV.

The chain carries TRBV30 and TRBJ1-2; D might be TRBD1 (5 bases). Trimming cost V 3 bases and J 4 bases, with 9 bases left between them. This CDR3 comprises 12 residues. CDR1 is GTSNPN and CDR2 is SVGIG in the germline V gene (reference sequence). The CDR3 nucleotides are TGTGCCTGGAGCTCAGGGTTCTATGGCTACACCTTC. Amino acids: CAWSSGFYGYTF.

V usage is TRBV11-2 and J usage is TRBJ2-7; 9 nucleotides align to TRBD1. This CDR3 has 15 residues. V shed 1 base, J shed 2 bases, and the junction held 3 bases outside the gene matches. Germline V gene lookup returns CDR1 SGHAT and CDR2 FQNNGV. The DNA of the CDR3 is TGTGCCAGCAGCTTAGCTCGGGACAGGGCCTACGAGCAGTACTTC. Amino acid sequence: CASSLARDRAYEQYF.

This sequence joins TRBV28 and TRBJ1-1, with D perhaps TRBD1 (6 bases). Germline V gene lookup returns CDR1 MDHEN and CDR2 SYDVKM. Trimming removed 1 base from V and 4 bases from J, with 13 bases in between. The CDR3 runs 15 residues. CDR3 residues: CASSLLPGAGTEAFF. The CDR3, as DNA: TGTGCCAGCAGTTTATTGCCAGGGGCGGGCACTGAAGCTTTCTTT.

This chain links TRBV11-2 with TRBJ2-7, with a possible D match to TRBD1 (5 bases). The CDR3 loop spans 15 amino acids. V gave up 5 bases and J gave up 2 bases, with 16 bases separating them. Germline V gene sequence: CDR1 SGHAT, CDR2 FQNNGV. The CDR3 bases are TGTGCCAGCAGCCTTGCCCACGACAGAACCTACGAGCAGTACTTC. It codes for CASSLAHDRTYEQYF.

In this sample, this clone turned up a few times. The chain employs TRBV29-1 and TRBJ1-1; D is possibly TRBD1 (6 bases). CDR3 length equals 13 residues. V gave up 7 bases and J gave up 1 base, with 13 bases separating them. Germline V gene data show CDR1 as SQVTM and CDR2 as ANQGSEA. CDR3 DNA: TGCAGCGCCGGGCGGGGGGCGAACACTGAAGCTTTCTTT. This codes for CSAGRGANTEAFF.

CDR3 residues: CASSYAGTGQETQYF. CDR3 coding DNA: TGTGCCAGCAGTTACGCCGGGACAGGGCAAGAGACCCAGTACTTC. The chain carries TRBV6-2 or TRBV6-3 and TRBJ2-5; 9 bases agree with TRBD1. Trimming removed 2 bases from V and 2 bases from J; junction bases left unmatched: 3. This CDR3 region has 15 residues. Germline loops: CDR1 MNHEY, CDR2 SVGEGT.